This T cell receptor (beta chain) derives from a study of long-term antiretroviral therapy in people with HIV. Assay version v3.0 of immunoSEQ was used, and it was run at survey level. Here immunoSEQ multiplex PCR was the method, and the copy in TCRdb shows in-frame clones only, minus some. Altogether tens of thousands of clones are present, over 75% being singletons, with the ten largest covering 3.5% to 5%. The sequence was obtained from a man younger than 35 with HIV. The source material was unsorted PBMCs, sampled roughly 3.3 years after starting antiretroviral therapy.

Here the CDR3 DNA reads TGCGCCAGCAGCTCGGGTGGGGGCAGCTATGGCTACACCTTC. Translation gives CASSSGGGSYGYTF. J is TRBJ1-2 and V is TRBV5-1; D is possibly TRBD1 (6 bases). This CDR3 region has 14 residues. CDR1 and CDR2 (germline): SGHRS, YFSETQ. Deletions cut 3 bases from V and 4 bases from J, with 13 bases between.